The 18 T cell receptor beta chains below were found in one sample sequenced in a study of T cell changes during pregnancy in multiple sclerosis. Profiled with immunoSEQ multiplex PCR; TCRdb holds only in-frame clones, not every one. The sample shows fewer than 85,000 clones, 80% to 95% of them seen only once. The sample was peripheral blood, taken in the second trimester of pregnancy. These receptor sequences come from a female donor with multiple sclerosis, enrolled in a pregnancy study.

The genes are TRBV15 and TRBJ1-1; TRBD1 matches 8 bases. V lost 2 bases to trimming and J lost 5 bases; unmatched junction nucleotides: 13. In germline, CDR1 is LNHNV, CDR2 YYDKDF (reference sequence). CDR3 length: 17 residues. CDR3 residues: CATSRPRGPGGLTEAFF. The DNA for the CDR3 is TGTGCCACCAGCAGACCGCGTGGCCCAGGGGGCTTAACTGAAGCTTTCTTT. Supplemented by reference TRBV15 and TRBJ1-1, the full variable domain reads DAMVIQNPRYQVTQFGKPVTLSCSQTLNHNVMYWYQQKSSQAPKLLFHYYDKDFNNEADTPDNFQSRRPNTSFCFLDIRSPGLGDTAMYLCATSRPRGPGGLTEAFFGQGTRLTVV.

On this clone: This sample also contains other DNA sequences that code for the same CDR3. The J gene is TRBJ1-1, the V gene TRBV5-6, with D unclear. CDR3 length: 12 residues. Trimming shortened V by 1 base and J by 5 bases, and 6 bases separated the two germline ends. Germline V gene sequence: CDR1 SGHDT, CDR2 YYEEEE. CDR3 region: CASSLRGTEAFF. CDR3 DNA sequence: TGTGCCAGCAGCTTGCGGGGAACTGAAGCTTTCTTT. Full variable domain (rest looked up from reference TRBV5-6 and TRBJ1-1): DAGVTQSPTHLIKTRGQQVTLRCSPKSGHDTVSWYQQALGQGPQFIFQYYEEEERQRGNFPDRFSGHQFPNYSSELNVNALLLGDSALYLCASSLRGTEAFFGQGTRLTVV.

This clone was seen just once. V and J are TRBV7-3 and TRBJ2-5, with 11 bases matching TRBD2. The J segment lost 5 bases and the V segment lost 3 bases, leaving 2 bases of the junction unmatched. The germline V gene encodes CDR1 SGHTA and CDR2 FQGTGA. The CDR3 covers 14 residues. In DNA form, the CDR3 reads TGTGCCAGCAGCTTTAGCGGGGGGGCGGAGACCCAGTACTTC. Protein product: CASSFSGGAETQYF.

Only one count was recorded for this clone. This chain uses TRBV5-1 with TRBJ2-7; the match to TRBD2 covers 15 bases. The CDR3 is 18 residues long. V gave up 4 bases and J gave up 1 base; unmatched junction bases: 9. Germline CDR1 reads SGHRS; CDR2 reads YFSETQ. The CDR3 DNA is TGCGCCAGCAGCACTGGACTAGCGGGAGGGATCATTTCCTACGAGCAGTACTTC. Translation gives CASSTGLAGGIISYEQYF.

This sequence joins TRBV19 and TRBJ1-1, with D possibly matching TRBD1 (6 bases). V lost 6 bases and J 9 bases, leaving 26 bases between the germline ends. The CDR3 loop spans 16 amino acids. CDR1 and CDR2 from the germline V gene are LNHDA and SQIVND (reference sequence). CDR3 bases: TGTGCCAGTAGCCCCTTAACCGGGACACGGGAACCCCAAGCTTTCTTT. The encoded protein is CASSPLTGTREPQAFF.

The V call is TRBV15, the J call TRBJ2-7, with TRBD1 matching over 7 bases. The V and J ends lost 0 bases and 3 bases, in that order; junction bases with no gene match: 5. From germline, CDR1 is LNHNV and CDR2 YYDKDF (reference sequence). The length of the CDR3 is 15 residues. CDR3: CATSRDRPGGYEQYF. The CDR3 bases are TGTGCCACCAGCAGAGATCGGCCAGGGGGCTACGAGCAGTACTTC.

The rearrangement uses TRBV28 and TRBJ1-1; TRBD1 is a possible D gene (5 bases). The V gene lost 7 bases and the J gene lost 4 bases, with 19 bases spanning the gap. Germline CDR1 reads MDHEN; CDR2 reads SYDVKM. The CDR3 covers 15 residues. CDR3 nucleotides: TGTGCCAGCACTCGAGCGTGGGGCAAGATCACTGAAGCTTTCTTT. Translated: CASTRAWGKITEAFF.

J is TRBJ2-7 and V is TRBV7-7, with 9 bases that match TRBD1. Germline trimming cut 1 base from V and 7 bases from J; bases unmatched to any gene: 5. This CDR3 has 14 amino acids. Germline V lookup: CDR1 SSHAT, CDR2 FNYEAQ (reference sequence). The CDR3, as DNA: TGTGCCAGCAGCTTAGGGACAGGGGCGGGGGAGCAGTACTTC. It specifies CASSLGTGAGEQYF. Full variable domain (outside the CDR3, taken from reference TRBV7-7 and TRBJ2-7): GAGVSQSPRYKVTKRGQDVTLRCDPISSHATLYWYQQALGQGPEFLTYFNYEAQPDKSGLPSDRFSAERPEGSISTLTIQRTEQRDSAMYRCASSLGTGAGEQYFGPGTRLTVT.

This chain joins TRBV4-2 and TRBJ2-2; the D is unclear. This CDR3 comprises 14 residues. Trimming took off 1 base at V and 1 base at J, with 4 bases between the two ends. Germline CDR1 is LGHNA and CDR2 is YNFKEQ. Written as DNA, the CDR3 is TGTGCCAGCAGCCAAGTTCAGAACACCGGGGAGCTGTTTTTT. Translated: CASSQVQNTGELFF.

The J gene is TRBJ2-7, the V gene TRBV4-1; 7 positions agree with TRBD1. The CDR3 extends over 15 amino acids. CDR1 and CDR2 (germline): MGHRA, YSYEKL. With 0 bases clipped from V and 6 bases from J, the junction kept 8 bases outside the gene matches. The CDR3 nucleotides are TGCGCCAGCAGCCAAGATGGGCGACAGGGCTTCGAGCAGTACTTC. This encodes CASSQDGRQGFEQYF.

The rearrangement joins TRBV4-2 to TRBJ2-7; a possible D gene is TRBD2 (6 bases). V was pared by 0 bases and J by 4 bases, with 13 bases between. The CDR3 has 15 amino acids. CDR1 and CDR2 (germline): LGHNA, YNFKEQ. The CDR3 bases are TGTGCCAGCAGCCAAGATTCGGGAGCTCAATACGAGCAGTACTTC. It codes for CASSQDSGAQYEQYF.

This clone was recorded only once. The J gene is TRBJ2-7, the V gene TRBV13; TRBD2 matches 11 bases. The CDR3 totals 16 residues. Germline CDR1 reads PRHDT; CDR2 reads FYEKMQ (reference sequence). V was clipped by 5 bases and J by 2 bases; unmatched bases: 8. CDR3 residues: CASSLSKGLAAYEQYF. The DNA of the CDR3 is TGTGCCAGCAGCCTATCGAAGGGACTAGCGGCCTACGAGCAGTACTTC.

V is TRBV6-1 and J is TRBJ2-5; D uncertain. There are 12 residues in the CDR3. V lost 7 bases and J lost 2, with 8 bases in between. Germline V gene lookup returns CDR1 MNHNS and CDR2 SASEGT. Written as DNA, the CDR3 is TGTGCCAGCATGGCCAGGCAAGAGACCCAGTACTTC. It codes for CASMARQETQYF.

V is TRBV6-6 and J is TRBJ1-2; 7 positions agree with TRBD1. The CDR3 contains 15 residues. V was clipped by 5 bases and J by 2 bases; unmatched bases: 8. CDR1 is MNHNY, CDR2 SVGAGI, per germline (reference sequence). CDR3 in amino acids: CASSTNRGANYGYTF. The CDR3 DNA follows: TGTGCCAGCAGTACGAACAGGGGAGCGAACTATGGCTACACCTTC.

V and J are TRBV4-3 and TRBJ1-1; 9 bases map to TRBD1. Trimming removed 7 bases from V and 6 bases from J; junction bases left unmatched: 9. The germline CDR1 and CDR2 sequences are LGHNA and YSLEER. The CDR3 is 14 amino acids. CDR3 bases: TGCGCCAGCAAATCCGACAGGGGGGAAGCTGAAGCTTTCTTT. Its protein product is CASKSDRGEAEAFF.

The rearrangement uses TRBV5-1 and TRBJ2-1; 14 bases line up with TRBD2. The junction had 7 bases not matched to a gene; V was cut back by 4 bases and J by 4 bases. This CDR3 contains 17 residues. Germline V CDR1 and CDR2: SGHRS, YFSETQ. The CDR3 here is CASSPGTSGSIYNEQFF. The CDR3 DNA follows: TGCGCCAGCAGCCCGGGGACTAGCGGGAGTATATACAATGAGCAGTTCTTC.

The gene calls are TRBV4-2 and TRBJ2-7, with 14 bases matching TRBD2. With 4 bases clipped from V and 4 bases from J, the junction kept 3 bases outside the gene matches. CDR1 is LGHNA, CDR2 YNFKEQ, per germline. The CDR3 covers 15 residues. CDR3 sequence: CASSPGTSGSYEQYF. CDR3 nucleotides: TGTGCCAGCAGCCCCGGGACTAGCGGGAGTTACGAGCAGTACTTC.

The chain is built from TRBV12-5 and TRBJ2-6; TRBD1 matches at 8 bases. The germline V gene has CDR1 LGHNT and CDR2 FRNRAP. CDR3 size: 19 residues. Germline trimming cut 0 bases from V and 2 bases from J; bases unmatched to any gene: 9. CDR3 sequence (DNA): TGTGCTAGTGGTTTGGTACGGTTCCAGGGGGCGCCTGGGGCCAACGTCCTGACTTTC. Translated: CASGLVRFQGAPGANVLTF.